This T cell receptor beta chain came from a study of T cell repertoires in cytomegalovirus infection (dated by TCRdb to about 2019). As for the study more broadly: The HLA type of each donor mattered for the analysis, because public TCR beta signatures pointed to carriage of CMV infection along with the matching HLA type. On the study overall, not on this receptor specifically: Carriers of CMV infection plus the relevant HLA type were discriminated by the cumulative frequency of public TCR beta family members in the study cohort and in an independent roughly 370-donor cohort. The ex vivo response was dominated by HLA-C-restricted CMV-specific TCR beta clonotypes, which also provided the single most frequent clonotype in two of eight donors.

The junction shows trimming of 4 bases on V and 5 bases on J, and the gene matches do not reach 8 bases of it. The CDR3 measures 14 amino acids from cysteine to phenylalanine. Only the CDR3 part of the read is kept: 42 bases, read in frame from the first base. CDR1 SGHNT and CDR2 YYREEE were looked up in the germline V gene (reference sequence). On this clonotype itself: Its antigen target is currently unknown. Base qualities are missing; no much larger clone stands one base away.

For sequencing, an Illumina HiSeq 1500 was employed. Clones were called with MiXCR by TCRdb after fastp trimmed the public reads at Q25, and only in-frame beta chains were retained. Rows with a matching CDR3 protein are joined into one entry that keeps the most common DNA and genes. Here the sample has around 350,000 distinct CDR3 sequences; approximately 18% occur a single time. The ten largest clones add up to around 8.6% of the sample. This TCR came from a human donor in good health (CMV status not recorded). Some clones in this sample may be carry-over from other donors' samples. Sequenced material: PBMCs. The receptor chain draws on TRBV5-4 and TRBJ2-7; 8 bases in the middle match TRBD1. The CDR3 region has the sequence CASSTGQGLNEQYF. Read as DNA, the sequence is TGTGCCAGCAGCACCGGACAGGGTCTGAACGAGCAGTACTTC.